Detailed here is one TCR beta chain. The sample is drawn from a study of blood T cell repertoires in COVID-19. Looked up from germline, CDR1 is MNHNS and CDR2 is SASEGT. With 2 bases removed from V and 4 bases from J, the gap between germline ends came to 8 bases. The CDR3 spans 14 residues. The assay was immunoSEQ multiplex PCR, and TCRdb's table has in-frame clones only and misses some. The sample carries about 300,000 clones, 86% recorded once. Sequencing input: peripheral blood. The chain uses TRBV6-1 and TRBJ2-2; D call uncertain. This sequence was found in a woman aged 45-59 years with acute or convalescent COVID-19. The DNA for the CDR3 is TGTGCCAGCAGTGAAATACGACTCACCGGGGAGCTGTTTTTT. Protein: CASSEIRLTGELFF.